The rows below give T cell receptor beta chains drawn from one sample of a study of tumor-infiltrating lymphocytes in oesophageal squamous cell carcinoma. TCRdb reprocessed the PCR reads via MiXCR and lists one record per CDR3 protein. The sample has fewer than 11,000 distinct CDR3 sequences; about 61% are singletons. The sample taken for sequencing was esophageal tumor tissue. These receptors were collected from a male donor with esophageal squamous cell carcinoma. The CDR3 runs from the conserved cysteine through the conserved F or W. The order of the fields is J gene, D gene, clone size, V gene, CDR3 DNA, CDR3 protein. D genes are given only for firm matches. Rows give clone size only sometimes, using once, few, many, or a class for an expanded clone.

TRBJ2-7	.	.	TRBV6-6	TGTGCCAGCAGTTACGGAGCGGGCCGTCCCTACGAGCAGTACTTC	CASSYGAGRPYEQYF
TRBJ1-1	.	.	TRBV18	TGTGCCAGCTCACCACCGCACAGCACTGAAGCTTTCTTT	CASSPPHSTEAFF
TRBJ2-2	.	.	TRBV7-3	TGTGCCAGCAGCAAAACAGGGACCGGGGAGCTGTTTTTT	CASSKTGTGELFF
TRBJ2-5	.	.	TRBV10-1	TGCGCCAGCAGTGCCTACCTTGGAGAAGAGACCCAGTACTTC	CASSAYLGEETQYF
TRBJ2-7	.	.	TRBV7-2	TGTGCCAGCAGCCGTCCGGGGGCGTTTAGCTCCTACGAGCAGTACTTC	CASSRPGAFSSYEQYF
TRBJ1-1	.	.	TRBV7-8	TGTGCCAGCAGCCACCGGATTGCCAGCAACACTGAAGCTTTCTTT	CASSHRIASNTEAFF
TRBJ1-1	.	.	TRBV10-2	TGCGCCAGCAGTGAGTCGAAGGTGAACACTGAAGCTTTCTTT	CASSESKVNTEAFF
TRBJ1-2	.	.	TRBV7-2	TGTGCCAGCAGCGCACCGGGACGGACCTATGGCTACACCTTC	CASSAPGRTYGYTF
TRBJ1-2	.	.	TRBV6-6	TGTGCCAGCAGTTACTCCCTGCACTATGGCTACACCTTC	CASSYSLHYGYTF
TRBJ2-1	.	.	TRBV7-2	TGTGCCAGCAGCTTGTCCAAGGGGGATGAGCAGTTCTTC	CASSLSKGDEQFF
TRBJ1-4	.	.	TRBV19	TGTGCCAGCACCGTGGACAGCTTCGACTCCATTGCAACTAATGAAAAACTGTTTTTT	CASTVDSFDSIATNEKLFF
TRBJ2-1	.	.	TRBV6-7	TGTGCCAGCAGTTACGCGGACTCTCTATTTCCCTACAATGAGCAGTTCTTC	CASSYADSLFPYNEQFF
TRBJ2-5	TRBD1	once	TRBV7-4	TGTGCCAGCAGCTTAGTGGCAGGGGGCGGTGAGACCCAGTACTTC	CASSLVAGGGETQYF
TRBJ2-7	.	.	TRBV7-8	TGTGCCAGCAGCTATACCGAGGTCCATAGCGTATCGGACGAGCAGTACTTC	CASSYTEVHSVSDEQYF
TRBJ2-7	.	.	TRBV28	TGTGCCAGCAGCCCTGGAGGGGTGAGGTCCTACGAGCAGTACTTC	CASSPGGVRSYEQYF
TRBJ2-6	.	.	TRBV24-1	.	CATSEWVPRLLRAVLRF
TRBJ2-1	TRBD2	.	TRBV11-2	TGTGCCAGCAGCACTCGGACTAGCGGGAGGTACAATGAGCAGTTCTTC	CASSTRTSGRYNEQFF
TRBJ2-7	TRBD1	.	TRBV7-9	TGTGCCAGCAACGATTTTCCGGGACAGGGGACCTACGAGCAGTACTTC	CASNDFPGQGTYEQYF
TRBJ1-2	TRBD1	.	TRBV7-3	TGTGCCAGCAGCCTCACAGGGGGCGACTATGGCTACACCTTC	CASSLTGGDYGYTF
TRBJ2-1	.	medium-sized	TRBV28	TGTGCCAGCAATCAAAACTACAATGAGCAGTTCTTC	CASNQNYNEQFF
TRBJ2-1	.	once	TRBV7-3	TGTGCCAGCAGCCCCCTGAGTTCATCGAATGAGCAGTTCTTC	CASSPLSSSNEQFF
TRBJ2-5	.	.	TRBV7-6	TGTGCTAGCAGCTTCCCAGCACAGGGCCGGGAGACCCAGTACTTC	CASSFPAQGRETQYF
TRBJ1-1	TRBD1	.	TRBV7-6	TGTGCCAGCAGATCTGGACAGGGGTGGACTGAAGCTTTCTTT	CASRSGQGWTEAFF
TRBJ2-5	.	.	TRBV6-1	TGTGCCAGCAGTAAACTCAAGGGGGAGACCCAGTACTTC	CASSKLKGETQYF
TRBJ2-1	TRBD1	.	TRBV7-9	TGTGCCAGCAGCTTAGTTTTGGGGGCAGGGGGTGAGCAGTTCTTC	CASSLVLGAGGEQFF
TRBJ2-5	.	.	TRBV7-3	TGTGCCAGCAGCTTAACGGGCGGGGAGGTGGAGACCCAGTACTTC	CASSLTGGEVETQYF
TRBJ2-5	TRBD2	.	TRBV7-2	TGTGCCAGCAGCTTCCTAGCGGGAGGTGAGACCCAGTACTTC	CASSFLAGGETQYF
TRBJ1-2	.	.	TRBV27	TGTGCCAGCAATCCAACACCGGAGGACTATGGCTACACCTTC	CASNPTPEDYGYTF
TRBJ2-2	TRBD1	many	TRBV2	TGTGCCAGCAGTGAACCTGACAGGGGTGTCGGGGAGCTGTTTTTT	CASSEPDRGVGELFF
TRBJ2-7	.	many	TRBV7-8	TGTGCCAGCACCGGTTTTCAGGGACCCTCCTACGAGCAGTACTTC	CASTGFQGPSYEQYF
TRBJ2-3	.	.	TRBV6-2/TRBV6-3	TGTGCCAGCAGTGAAGTAAGAGCGAGAGGTGCAGATACGCAGTATTTT	CASSEVRARGADTQYF
TRBJ1-1	.	medium-sized	TRBV12-3/TRBV12-4	TGTGCCAGCAGTTGGCAGGGTCTTATGAACACTGAAGCTTTCTTT	CASSWQGLMNTEAFF
TRBJ1-1	.	.	TRBV7-8	TGTGCCAGCAGCCCATTCCAGGGTAGTGGAACTGAAGCTTTCTTT	CASSPFQGSGTEAFF
TRBJ2-7	.	.	TRBV7-8	TGTGCCAGCAGCCTAATGAACGAGCAGTACTTC	CASSLMNEQYF
TRBJ2-5	.	.	TRBV12-3/TRBV12-4	TGTGCCAGCAGTTTAGGGCAGGCTGTGGGGACCCAGTACTTC	CASSLGQAVGTQYF
TRBJ1-1	.	once	TRBV11-1	TGTGCCAGCAGCGTCAACAGGGTGAACACTGAAGCTTTCTTT	CASSVNRVNTEAFF
TRBJ2-3	TRBD1	.	TRBV7-2	TGTGCCAGCAGCACCGACAGGGGTGCAGATACGCAGTATTTT	CASSTDRGADTQYF
TRBJ1-1	.	many	TRBV28	TGTGCCAGCAGTTTTACCAGGGTCCGTGACACTGAAGCTTTCTTT	CASSFTRVRDTEAFF
TRBJ2-6	.	.	TRBV6-1	TGTGCCAGCAGTGAAGGCTTGGGTGCTGGGGCCAACGTCCTGACTTTC	CASSEGLGAGANVLTF
TRBJ1-6	.	many	TRBV30	TGTGCCTGGAGTGTATCTCGGCAGGGTCGGAATTCACCCCTCCACTTT	CAWSVSRQGRNSPLHF
TRBJ2-1	TRBD1	.	TRBV12-3/TRBV12-4	TGTGCCAGCACCTCTCCCAAGCCCGGGACAGGATACAATGAGCAGTTCTTC	CASTSPKPGTGYNEQFF
TRBJ1-1	.	.	TRBV10-3	TGTGCCATCAGCGGTGAGGTGCCGACTGAAGCTTTCTTT	CAISGEVPTEAFF
TRBJ1-2	.	.	TRBV11-2	TGTGCCAGCAGCTTATTCGGACAAGTCGGGGTCAACTATGGCTACACCTTC	CASSLFGQVGVNYGYTF
TRBJ2-1	.	.	TRBV12-3/TRBV12-4	TGTGCCAGCAGTTTAGCGGGGGGGCCACTTAATGAGCAGTTCTTC	CASSLAGGPLNEQFF
TRBJ2-5	TRBD1	once	TRBV12-3/TRBV12-4	TGTGCCAGCAGTTTACAGGGGGTTGGGAAGCAGTACTTC	CASSLQGVGKQYF
TRBJ2-3	.	few	TRBV5-1	TGCGCCAGCAGCTTGGGGCTAGCAACTAGCACAGATACGCAGTATTTT	CASSLGLATSTDTQYF
TRBJ2-7	.	few	TRBV7-2	TGTGCCAGCAGCTCGGACAGTTCCTACGAGCAGTACTTC	CASSSDSSYEQYF
TRBJ2-7	TRBD1	.	TRBV28	TGTGCCAGCAGTTTTAGGGGACAGGGCTACGAGCAGTACTTC	CASSFRGQGYEQYF
TRBJ2-3	TRBD2	.	TRBV28	TGTGCCAGCACGTTTAGCGGGATTGATACGCAGTATTTT	CASTFSGIDTQYF
TRBJ1-4	.	once	TRBV12-3/TRBV12-4	TGTGCCAGCAGTTTATCAGGGATTGAAAAACTGTTTTTT	CASSLSGIEKLFF